This record looks at one T cell receptor (beta chain) sequence and its context. With V trimmed by 8 bases and J by 9 bases, 9 bases remained unmatched. CDR1 SEHNR and CDR2 FQNEAQ come from the germline V gene (reference sequence). The length of the CDR3 is 14 residues. This sample was taken from a study of T cells in localized non-small cell lung cancer. Here immunoSEQ multiplex PCR was the method, and the copy in TCRdb shows in-frame clones only, minus some. The table lists tens of thousands of clones, 88% of them singletons. V and J are TRBV7-9 and TRBJ1-6, with 8 bases fitting TRBD1. The sequence came from a woman aged 40-75 years with stage I squamous cell lung carcinoma. Source: peripheral blood, taken before any cancer treatment. CDR3 DNA sequence: TGTGCCAGCCACCCGGACAGGGTCGGTTCACCCCTCCACTTT. Protein: CASHPDRVGSPLHF.